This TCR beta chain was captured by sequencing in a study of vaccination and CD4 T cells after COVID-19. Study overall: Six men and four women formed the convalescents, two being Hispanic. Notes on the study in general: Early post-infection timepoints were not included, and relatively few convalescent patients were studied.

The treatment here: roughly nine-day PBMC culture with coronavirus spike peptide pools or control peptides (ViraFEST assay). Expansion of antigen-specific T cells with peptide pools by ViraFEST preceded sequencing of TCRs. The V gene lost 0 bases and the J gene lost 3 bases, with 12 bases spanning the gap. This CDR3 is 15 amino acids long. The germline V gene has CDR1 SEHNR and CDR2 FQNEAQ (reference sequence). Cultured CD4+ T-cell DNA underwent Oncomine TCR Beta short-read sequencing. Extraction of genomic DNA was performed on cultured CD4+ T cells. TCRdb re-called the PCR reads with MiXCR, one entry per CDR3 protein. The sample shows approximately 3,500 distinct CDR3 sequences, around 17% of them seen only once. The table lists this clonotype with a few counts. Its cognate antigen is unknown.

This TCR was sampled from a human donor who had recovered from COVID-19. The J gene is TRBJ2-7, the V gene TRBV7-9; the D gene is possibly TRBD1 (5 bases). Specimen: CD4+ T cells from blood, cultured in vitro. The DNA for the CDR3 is TGTGCCAGCAGCTTAGCTGGGTCCAGGGTCTACGAGCAGTACTTC. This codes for CASSLAGSRVYEQYF.